The 26 T cell receptor beta chains given below trace back to one sample, sequenced in a study of cytomegalovirus exposure and HLA in healthy donors. A multiplex PCR was run with 60 Vbeta primers and 13 Jbeta primers. Method: immunoSEQ multiplex PCR; TCRdb's copy keeps in-frame clones and lacks some. The sample yields about 130,000 clones, around 83% seen once. Source material: PBMCs. These receptors were collected from a girl under 10 years old in good health and CMV-seronegative.

This clone came up once. The DNA for the CDR3 is TGTGCCAGCAAACCGGACATCAACTATGGCTACACCTTC. This codes for CASKPDINYGYTF. This chain connects TRBV18 to TRBJ1-2; a weak D match, TRBD1 (5 bases). The germline V gene encodes CDR1 KGHSH and CDR2 LQKENI. Trimming removed 8 bases at V and 2 bases at J, with 12 bases between. This CDR3 has 13 amino acids.

The chain is built from TRBV2 and TRBJ2-1, with TRBD1 matching 9 bases. The CDR3 sequence is 14 residues long. The trim removed 10 bases at V and 0 bases at J, leaving 4 bases unmatched. Germline CDR1 and CDR2: SNHLY and FYNNEI. DNA for the CDR3: TGTGCCAACGGACAGGGGAGCTCCTACAATGAGCAGTTCTTC. Amino acid sequence: CANGQGSSYNEQFF.

The chain recombines TRBV29-1 with TRBJ2-7; 9 bases line up with TRBD1. Per germline, CDR1 SQVTM and CDR2 ANQGSEA. The CDR3 is 13 amino acids. Trimming cost V 4 bases and J 3 bases; bases outside gene matches: 4. The CDR3 spells CSVVVTGGYEQYF. CDR3 sequence (DNA): TGCAGCGTTGTAGTGACAGGGGGCTACGAGCAGTACTTC.

The chain carries TRBV28 and TRBJ1-2, with 8 bases fitting TRBD1. CDR1 and CDR2 (germline): MDHEN, SYDVKM. The CDR3 runs to 14 residues. The junction had 6 bases not matched to a gene; V was cut back by 5 bases and J by 4 bases. CDR3 sequence (DNA): TGTGCCAGCAGTGCCGCAGACAGGGGCTATGGCTACACCTTC. Protein product: CASSAADRGYGYTF.

The CDR3, as DNA: TGCGCCAGCAGCTTGGATATAGCGGGAGGGCTTTTGTGGAACCCCTACGAGCAGTACTTC. Residues: CASSLDIAGGLLWNPYEQYF. This chain connects TRBV5-1 to TRBJ2-7; TRBD2 aligns across 11 bases. This CDR3 has 20 amino acids. Germline V gives CDR1 SGHRS, CDR2 YFSETQ. V lost 0 bases and J lost 2; bases outside the gene matches: 16. The full variable domain, with the rest looked up from reference TRBV5-1 and TRBJ2-7, is KAGVTQTPRYLIKTRGQQVTLSCSPISGHRSVSWYQQTPGQGLQFLFEYFSETQRNKGNFPGRFSGRQFSNSRSEMNVSTLELGDSALYLCASSLDIAGGLLWNPYEQYFGPGTRLTVT.

The chain recombines TRBV7-2 with TRBJ2-3; a weak D match, TRBD2 (5 bases). Trimming left V 8 bases short and J 5 bases short, with 14 bases between. The CDR3 is 13 amino acids. CDR1 is SGHTA, CDR2 FQGNSA, per germline. CDR3 in amino acids: CASHHGVGDTQYF. DNA for the CDR3: TGTGCCAGCCATCACGGGGTGGGAGATACGCAGTATTTT. The full variable domain, with the rest looked up from reference TRBV7-2 and TRBJ2-3, is GAGVSQSPSNKVTEKGKDVELRCDPISGHTALYWYRQSLGQGLEFLIYFQGNSAPDKSGLPSDRFSAERTGGSVSTLTIQRTQQEDSAVYLCASHHGVGDTQYFGPGTRLTVL.

The chain recombines TRBV27 with TRBJ2-7, with a possible D match to TRBD1 (5 bases). In germline, CDR1 is MNHEY, CDR2 SMNVEV (reference sequence). This CDR3 spans 16 amino acids. V was clipped by 3 bases and J by 0 bases, with 15 bases between them. The CDR3 sequence: CASSFSWQGYSYEQYF. DNA of the CDR3: TGTGCCAGCAGTTTTTCTTGGCAGGGATACTCCTACGAGCAGTACTTC.

The gene calls are TRBV6-1 and TRBJ2-5; 7 nucleotides match TRBD1. The end of the DNA aligns better with TRBJ2-7, so the J call may be wrong. Germline V gene lookup returns CDR1 MNHNS and CDR2 SASEGT. The CDR3 totals 14 residues. The CDR3 bases are TGTGCCAGCAGTGAAGCAGGGGGCAACAACGAGCAGTACTTC. Its translation: CASSEAGGNNEQYF.

The chain employs TRBV18 and TRBJ1-1, with D possibly being TRBD1 (5 bases). Between the trimmed V and J ends, which lost 5 bases and 0 bases, there was a span of 7 bases. Germline loops: CDR1 KGHSH, CDR2 LQKENI. The length of the CDR3 is 13 residues. CDR3 loop: CASSTGLNTEAFF. CDR3 in DNA: TGTGCCAGCTCAACAGGATTGAACACTGAAGCTTTCTTT.

The gene calls are TRBV28 and TRBJ2-7; 9 nucleotides line up with TRBD2. Germline V gives CDR1 MDHEN, CDR2 SYDVKM. This CDR3 comprises 16 residues. V lost 4 bases, J lost 3 bases, and 10 bases stayed unmatched. Here the CDR3 reads CASSSIRGGGNYEQYF. The CDR3 DNA sequence: TGTGCCAGCAGTTCGATACGCGGGGGGGGAAACTACGAGCAGTACTTC.

The genes are TRBV28 and TRBJ1-1, with a tentative D call TRBD1 (6 bases). Germline CDR1 is MDHEN and CDR2 is SYDVKM. V was clipped by 6 bases and J by 0 bases, with 14 bases between them. This CDR3 region has 15 residues. The CDR3 DNA reads TGTGCCAGCAGACCCAGGGGCAGGTTGAACACTGAAGCTTTCTTT. Protein product: CASRPRGRLNTEAFF. The full variable domain, its missing parts supplied by reference TRBV28 and TRBJ1-1, is DVKVTQSSRYLVKRTGEKVFLECVQDMDHENMFWYRQDPGLGLRLIYFSYDVKMKEKGDIPEGYSVSREKKERFSLILESASTNQTSMYLCASRPRGRLNTEAFFGQGTRLTVV.

The chain employs TRBV5-7 and TRBJ1-5, with 11 bases lining up with TRBD1. TRBV5-7 is an ORF for which the function is uncertain. V was clipped by 4 bases and J by 4 bases; unmatched bases: 7. The CDR3 has 16 amino acids. The CDR3 spells CASSPPGQGDNQPQHF. For the CDR3, the DNA is TGTGCCAGCAGCCCACCGGGACAGGGGGATAATCAGCCCCAGCATTTT.

This chain joins TRBV5-4 and TRBJ2-5; the D gene is possibly TRBD2 (6 bases). The J call may be in error: the DNA end matches TRBJ2-7 better. CDR1 SGHNT and CDR2 YYREEE come from the germline V gene (reference sequence). This CDR3 spans 15 amino acids. The CDR3, as DNA: TGTGCCAGCAGCTTGGGGCGGGACGGGACCTACGAGCAGTACTTC. This sequence encodes CASSLGRDGTYEQYF.

This clone was counted a few times. The chain links TRBV2 to TRBJ2-1; 9 bases agree with TRBD1. Germline-derived CDR1 and CDR2 are SNHLY and FYNNEI. The CDR3 runs to 14 residues. V was clipped by 8 bases and J by 8 bases; unmatched bases: 10. The CDR3 DNA follows: TGTGCCAGCGTCAGACAGGGGGAGTGGGATGAGCAGTTCTTC. This codes for CASVRQGEWDEQFF.

The CDR3 region has the DNA TGTGCCAGCAGTTTAAGAGGGACACCTTCCTACGAGCAGTACTTC. It encodes CASSLRGTPSYEQYF. The chain carries TRBV27 and TRBJ2-7, with D tentatively TRBD1 (6 bases). CDR1 is MNHEY and CDR2 is SMNVEV in the germline V gene (reference sequence). Trimming removed 2 bases from V and 1 base from J, with 12 bases in between. CDR3 length equals 15 residues.

This chain connects TRBV21-1 to TRBJ2-7; TRBD2, the table's D call, was not compared with the DNA. TRBV21-1 has pseudogene status. The CDR3 has 18 residues. The CDR3 sequence is CASSKGDGLADYGNEQYF. DNA for the CDR3: TGTGCCAGCAGCAAAGGGGATGGACTAGCGGACTACGGAAACGAGCAGTACTTC.

The chain has TRBV9 and TRBJ2-4; D unclear. Trimming cost V 0 bases and J 4 bases, with 8 bases left between them. The CDR3 is 14 residues long. Germline assignment: CDR1 SGDLS and CDR2 YYNGEE. CDR3: CASSVAPVKNIQYF. In DNA, the CDR3 is TGTGCCAGCAGCGTAGCACCGGTGAAAAACATTCAGTACTTC.

The V gene is TRBV19, the J gene TRBJ2-2, with D maybe TRBD2 (6 bases). V was clipped by 3 bases and J by 5 bases, with 13 bases between them. The CDR3 extends over 15 amino acids. Looked up from germline, CDR1 is LNHDA and CDR2 is SQIVND (reference sequence). The chain's CDR3 is CASSIPGDGTGELFF. The CDR3 region has the DNA TGTGCCAGTAGTATCCCGGGGGACGGGACCGGGGAGCTGTTTTTT.

The CDR3: CASSLGTGTGGFSGYTF. As DNA, the CDR3 is TGCGCCAGCAGCTTGGGCACGGGGACAGGGGGCTTTTCTGGCTACACCTTC. This sequence joins TRBV5-1 and TRBJ1-2; 12 bases match TRBD1. CDR1 SGHRS and CDR2 YFSETQ come from the germline V gene. The CDR3 loop spans 17 amino acids. Germline trimming cut 0 bases from V and 7 bases from J; bases unmatched to any gene: 10.

The V call is TRBV30, the J call TRBJ1-1; D possibly corresponds to TRBD1 (5 bases). The CDR3 loop spans 18 amino acids. Trimming took 1 base from V and 5 from J, leaving 26 bases between them. CDR1 GTSNPN and CDR2 SVGIG come from the germline V gene (reference sequence). The CDR3 DNA sequence: TGTGCCTGGAGTGGACCGGAATATGGGGCGGTAGGCCGTACTGAAGCTTTCTTT. Protein product: CAWSGPEYGAVGRTEAFF. Full variable domain (outside the CDR3, taken from reference TRBV30 and TRBJ1-1): SQTIHQWPATLVQPVGSPLSLECTVEGTSNPNLYWYRQAAGRGLQLLFYSVGIGQISSEVPQNLSASRPQDRQFILSSKKLLLSDSGFYLCAWSGPEYGAVGRTEAFFGQGTRLTVV.

The chain combines TRBV5-1 with TRBJ2-3; 9 nucleotides align to TRBD2. Germline lookup yields CDR1 SGHRS and CDR2 YFSETQ. This CDR3 has 16 residues. Trimming at V came to 3 bases and at J to 4 bases, leaving 9 bases not matched to a gene. The CDR3 spells CASSWALAGTPDTQYF. CDR3 bases: TGCGCCAGCAGCTGGGCTCTAGCGGGAACCCCAGATACGCAGTATTTT.

In its sample, this clone was seen once. This chain uses TRBV15 with TRBJ1-4; 9 positions agree with TRBD1. The CDR3 covers 16 residues. The germline V gene encodes CDR1 LNHNV and CDR2 YYDKDF (reference sequence). Trimming cost V 0 bases and J 6 bases; bases outside gene matches: 5. The CDR3 is CATSRDGDRVDEKLFF. The CDR3 nucleotides are TGTGCCACCAGCAGAGATGGGGACAGGGTCGATGAAAAACTGTTTTTT.

The V and J genes are TRBV25-1 and TRBJ1-5; TRBD1 might be the D (6 bases). V lost 5 bases and J lost 4, with 15 bases in between. The CDR3 has 15 residues. Germline V gene sequence: CDR1 MGHDK, CDR2 SYGVNS. Here the CDR3 reads CASSPRSGTNQPQHF. The CDR3, as DNA: TGTGCCAGCAGTCCACGATCCGGGACAAATCAGCCCCAGCATTTT.

In this sample, this clone turned up a few times. The rearrangement joins TRBV7-2 to TRBJ1-1; D gene uncertain. The V gene's germline CDR1 is SGHTA and CDR2 FQGNSA. The length of the CDR3 is 17 residues. Trimming stripped 2 bases from V and 3 bases from J, with 19 bases between. CDR3 amino acids: CASSLLEQSESYTEAFF. In DNA form, the CDR3 reads TGTGCCAGCAGCTTATTGGAGCAGTCGGAATCATACACTGAAGCTTTCTTT.

The CDR3 DNA reads as TGTGCCAGTAGTATAGTGGGCTCGACGGATCAGCCCCAGCATTTT. Amino acids: CASSIVGSTDQPQHF. The chain is built from TRBV19 and TRBJ1-5; no reliable D call. Germline lookup yields CDR1 LNHDA and CDR2 SQIVND (reference sequence). The CDR3 has 15 residues. V was pared by 1 base and J by 5 bases, with 12 bases between.

CDR3 nucleotides: TGTGCCAGCAGTGTGGGACTAGCGGGGACCGCGGGGGAGACCCAGTACTTC. This gives the protein CASSVGLAGTAGETQYF. The chain uses TRBV2 and TRBJ2-5, with 13 bases aligning to TRBD2. Germline assignment: CDR1 SNHLY and CDR2 FYNNEI. Trimming took 4 bases from V and 5 from J; bases not matched to a gene: 10. This CDR3 spans 17 amino acids.